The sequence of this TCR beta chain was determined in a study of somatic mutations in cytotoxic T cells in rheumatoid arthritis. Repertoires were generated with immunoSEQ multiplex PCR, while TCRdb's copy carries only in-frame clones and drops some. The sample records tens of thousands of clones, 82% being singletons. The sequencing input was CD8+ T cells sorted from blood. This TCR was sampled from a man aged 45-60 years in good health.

Written as DNA, the CDR3 is TGTGCCAGCAGCCCACCAACAGGGGGTCTACGAGAGCAGTACTTC. Translation: CASSPPTGGLREQYF. This chain links TRBV5-4 with TRBJ2-7, with 8 bases aligning to TRBD1. Trimming took 4 bases from V and 7 from J; bases not matched to a gene: 13. Germline lookup yields CDR1 SGHNT and CDR2 YYREEE (reference sequence). The CDR3 has 15 residues.